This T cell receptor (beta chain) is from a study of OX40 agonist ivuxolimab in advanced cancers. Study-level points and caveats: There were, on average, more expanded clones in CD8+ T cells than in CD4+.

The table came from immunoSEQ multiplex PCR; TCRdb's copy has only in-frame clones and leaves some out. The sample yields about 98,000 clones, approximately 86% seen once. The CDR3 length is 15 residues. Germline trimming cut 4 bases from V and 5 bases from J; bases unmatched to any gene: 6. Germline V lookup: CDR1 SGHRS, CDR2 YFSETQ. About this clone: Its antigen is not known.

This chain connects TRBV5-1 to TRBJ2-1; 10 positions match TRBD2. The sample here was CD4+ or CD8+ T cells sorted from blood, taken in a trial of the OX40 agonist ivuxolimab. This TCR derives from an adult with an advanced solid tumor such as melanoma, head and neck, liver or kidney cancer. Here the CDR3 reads CASSRAGGLNNEQFF. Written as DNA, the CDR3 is TGCGCCAGCAGCCGAGCGGGAGGGCTAAACAATGAGCAGTTCTTC.